Following are 13 T cell receptor beta chains from one sample sequenced in a study of T and B cells in COVID-19 patients. From blood, roughly 250-500 ng of genomic DNA served as TRB template. Multiplex PCR with BIOMED2 TRB-A/B primer pools amplified TRB rearrangements. TCRdb recomputed calls from the multiplex PCR reads with MiXCR, one row per CDR3 protein. The sample includes around 10,000 distinct CDR3 sequences, approximately 31% of them seen just once. The sequencing input was blood. These receptors came from a human donor with active COVID-19.

The V call is TRBV10-3, the J call TRBJ2-7; 11 positions agree with TRBD2. CDR1 is ENHRY, CDR2 SYGVKD, per germline. The J segment lost 3 bases and the V segment lost 0 bases, leaving 1 base of the junction unmatched. The CDR3 extends over 15 amino acids. This CDR3 reads CAISESTSGGYEQYF. The CDR3 coding sequence is TGTGCCATCAGTGAGTCTACTAGCGGGGGCTACGAGCAGTACTTC.

Of note for this clonotype: A much bigger clone sits one base away, suggesting this may be a read error. The chain combines TRBV19 with TRBJ1-6; D is unclear. CDR1 is LNHDA, CDR2 SQIVND, per germline (reference sequence). CDR3 length equals 13 residues. Here the CDR3 DNA reads TGTGCCAGTAGTGACTCCTATAATTCAACCCTCCACTTT. Translating it yields CASSDSYNSTLHF.

The chain is built from TRBV6-1 and TRBJ2-7; D is possibly TRBD2 (5 bases). The CDR3 has 14 residues. With 2 bases removed from V and 2 bases from J, the gap between germline ends came to 10 bases. The germline CDR1 and CDR2 sequences are MNHNS and SASEGT. The CDR3 nucleotides read TGTGCCAGCAGTGAACCCGACGGGGCCTACGAGCAGTACTTC. This encodes CASSEPDGAYEQYF.

The chain recombines TRBV12-3 or TRBV12-4 with TRBJ1-5; D is possibly TRBD1 (5 bases). The V end lost 7 bases, the J end lost 3 bases, and 25 bases lay between the germline ends. CDR3 length: 18 amino acids. As DNA, the CDR3 is TGTGCCAGCACCTTAGGCGGTGCAGGGTTGCCCAACAATCAGCCCCAGCATTTT. It translates to CASTLGGAGLPNNQPQHF.

The chain carries TRBV6-5 and TRBJ1-6; 8 nucleotides agree with TRBD1. V lost 6 bases, J lost 7 bases, and 11 bases stayed unmatched. The CDR3 spans 16 residues. Per germline, CDR1 MNHEY and CDR2 SVGAGI. CDR3 sequence (DNA): TGTGCCAGCAGAAGAGGACAGGGAGGGAGGAATTCACCCCTCCACTTT. It translates to CASRRGQGGRNSPLHF.

This clonotype was recorded a few times. This sequence joins TRBV6-1 and TRBJ1-2; D might be TRBD1 (5 bases). Germline V CDR1 and CDR2: MNHNS, SASEGT. The CDR3 is 13 amino acids. Trimming took off 3 bases at V and 7 bases at J, with 12 bases between the two ends. CDR3 loop: CASSEGLYTGYTF. The CDR3 DNA reads as TGTGCCAGCAGTGAGGGGCTGTATACTGGCTACACCTTC.

This clonotype is a singleton in its sample. This chain uses TRBV5-4 with TRBJ1-2, with TRBD1 as a possible D gene (5 bases). V lost 4 bases to trimming and J lost 2 bases, with 6 bases between them. CDR1 is SGHNT, CDR2 YYREEE, per germline (reference sequence). This CDR3 comprises 12 residues. CDR3 sequence (DNA): TGTGCCAGCAGCCGGACAAACTATGGCTACACCTTC. Amino acid sequence: CASSRTNYGYTF.

In this sample, this clonotype is medium-sized. This rearrangement joins TRBV19 to TRBJ1-2, with TRBD1 matching over 7 bases. V dropped 5 bases and J dropped 5; count of bases not matched to a gene: 8. This CDR3 is built from 14 residues. The germline CDR1 and CDR2 sequences are LNHDA and SQIVND (reference sequence). CDR3 in amino acids: CASSPSTGTYGYTF. CDR3 in DNA: TGTGCCAGTAGTCCCTCGACAGGGACGTATGGCTACACCTTC. The full variable domain, with the rest looked up from reference TRBV19 and TRBJ1-2, is DGGITQSPKYLFRKEGQNVTLSCEQNLNHDAMYWYRQDPGQGLRLIYYSQIVNDFQKGDIAEGYSVSREKKESFPLTVTSAQKNPTAFYLCASSPSTGTYGYTFGSGTRLTVV.

This clonotype was observed a handful of times. V usage is TRBV28 and J usage is TRBJ2-1; D is perhaps TRBD1 (6 bases). The CDR3 length is 13 residues. The germline CDR1 and CDR2 sequences are MDHEN and SYDVKM. V was shortened by 3 bases and J by 4 bases, with 7 bases between the two germline ends. The CDR3 here is CASSFGQYNEQFF. The CDR3 DNA reads as TGTGCCAGCAGTTTCGGACAGTACAATGAGCAGTTCTTC.

The chain links TRBV5-1 to TRBJ2-7, with a possible D match to TRBD2 (5 bases). V was pared by 0 bases and J by 5 bases, with 12 bases between. Germline values: CDR1 SGHRS, CDR2 YFSETQ. The CDR3 length is 14 residues. DNA of the CDR3: TGCGCCAGCAGCTTGGCCGGGGTTGCGAACGAGCAGTACTTC. Translating it yields CASSLAGVANEQYF. Using reference TRBV5-1 and TRBJ2-7 for the parts outside the CDR3, the full variable domain is KAGVTQTPRYLIKTRGQQVTLSCSPISGHRSVSWYQQTPGQGLQFLFEYFSETQRNKGNFPGRFSGRQFSNSRSEMNVSTLELGDSALYLCASSLAGVANEQYFGPGTRLTVT.

With respect to this clonotype: One junction end does not reproduce the germline sequence, and a read error may be involved. The chain employs TRBV6-1 and TRBJ2-1; 8 positions match TRBD2. This CDR3 has 14 amino acids. Germline-derived CDR1 and CDR2 are MNHNS and SASEGT. CDR3 sequence reads: CAISDAGGSSEQFF. The CDR3 DNA sequence: TGTGCCATCAGTGACGCGGGGGGATCTAGTGAGCAGTTCTTC.

This clonotype rates as medium-sized. This chain uses TRBV18 with TRBJ2-1; D call uncertain. Germline V gene data show CDR1 as KGHSH and CDR2 as LQKENI. The ends were cut back, 0 bases at V and 8 bases at J, with 8 bases in the middle. The CDR3 is 13 amino acids. The CDR3: CASSPPGYYEQFF. For the CDR3, the DNA is TGTGCCAGCTCACCACCAGGGTACTATGAGCAGTTCTTC.

J is TRBJ2-7 and V is TRBV6-1, with 7 positions matching TRBD1. Trimming removed 6 bases from V and 2 bases from J; junction bases left unmatched: 7. Germline loops: CDR1 MNHNS, CDR2 SASEGT. The CDR3 has 14 residues. CDR3 bases: TGTGCCAGCAGCAACAGGGGACCACCCTACGAGCAGTACTTC. The encoded protein is CASSNRGPPYEQYF.